These 11 T cell receptor beta chains were sequenced from one sample in a study of siplizumab effects on memory and regulatory T cells. The table came from immunoSEQ multiplex PCR; TCRdb's copy has only in-frame clones and leaves some out. The sample gives about 100,000 clones, 90% to 95% of which show up once; approximately 0.61% is in the top ten. The sample was Tregs sorted from blood. These receptors originate from a human donor in good health.

The J gene is TRBJ2-3, the V gene TRBV7-3; TRBD1 is a possible D gene (6 bases). The CDR3 runs to 16 residues. Trimming cost V 5 bases and J 5 bases, with 20 bases left between them. The germline V gene has CDR1 SGHTA and CDR2 FQGTGA. The CDR3 DNA is TGTGCCAGCAGCCAGGGGACGGGCCTAAGACGAGATACGCAGTATTTT. This encodes CASSQGTGLRRDTQYF.

The chain couples TRBV7-2 to TRBJ2-3; no definite D call. Deletions cut 5 bases from V and 3 bases from J, with 12 bases between. This CDR3 has 14 amino acids. Germline assignment: CDR1 SGHTA and CDR2 FQGNSA. In nucleotides, the CDR3 is TGTGCCAGCAGCCGCGGACGGGTAACAGATACGCAGTATTTT. It translates to CASSRGRVTDTQYF.

The chain is built from TRBV7-6 and TRBJ1-2, with 8 bases matching TRBD1. V lost 6 bases and J lost 3; bases outside the gene matches: 9. Looked up from germline, CDR1 is SGHVS and CDR2 is FNYEAQ. The CDR3 sequence is 15 residues long. Here the CDR3 reads CASSPGTGADYGYTF. CDR3 nucleotide sequence: TGTGCCAGCAGTCCAGGGACAGGCGCTGACTATGGCTACACCTTC.

The rearrangement joins TRBV6-5 to TRBJ2-7, with TRBD1 as a possible D gene (5 bases). The CDR3 has 15 residues. Trimming left V 6 bases short and J 3 bases short, with 18 bases between. Per the germline V gene, CDR1 is MNHEY and CDR2 is SVGAGI. CDR3 sequence (DNA): TGTGCCAGCAGCCCCGTAGGGGTTGTAGGCTACGAGCAGTACTTC. Protein sequence: CASSPVGVVGYEQYF.

The gene calls are TRBV13 and TRBJ2-5; TRBD1 is a possible D gene (7 bases). The CDR3 runs to 14 residues. The ends were cut back, 6 bases at V and 2 bases at J, with 13 bases in the middle. Looked up from germline, CDR1 is PRHDT and CDR2 is FYEKMQ (reference sequence). CDR3 bases: TGTGCCAGCAGGGCAGGGGGGCCGCAAGAGACCCAGTACTTC. Translated: CASRAGGPQETQYF.

The chain couples TRBV7-3 to TRBJ1-1; TRBD1 aligns across 7 bases. Germline loops: CDR1 SGHTA, CDR2 FQGTGA. Trimming cost V 5 bases and J 0 bases; bases outside gene matches: 6. The CDR3 totals 15 residues. CDR3 DNA sequence: TGTGCCAGCAGCAGTGACGGACAGGTGAACACTGAAGCTTTCTTT. Protein product: CASSSDGQVNTEAFF. The complete variable domain, with remaining parts taken from reference TRBV7-3 and TRBJ1-1, reads GAGVSQTPSNKVTEKGKYVELRCDPISGHTALYWYRQSLGQGPEFLIYFQGTGAADDSGLPNDRFFAVRPEGSVSTLKIQRTERGDSAVYLCASSSDGQVNTEAFFGQGTRLTVV.

The rearrangement joins TRBV9 to TRBJ1-4; weak D call: TRBD1 (6 bases). CDR1 is SGDLS, CDR2 YYNGEE, per germline. The CDR3 covers 16 residues. Trimming removed 4 bases from V and 2 bases from J, with 15 bases in between. CDR3 sequence reads: CASSQSGRGTNEKLFF. For the CDR3, the DNA is TGTGCCAGCAGCCAGTCGGGGAGGGGGACTAATGAAAAACTGTTTTTT.

The chain's CDR3 is CASSLLQGISYEQYF. CDR3 nucleotide sequence: TGCGCCAGCAGCTTATTGCAGGGAATCTCCTACGAGCAGTACTTC. The rearrangement links TRBV5-1 to TRBJ2-7; the D gene is possibly TRBD1 (5 bases). V shed 2 bases and J shed 0 bases, with 12 bases lying between them. Germline loops: CDR1 SGHRS, CDR2 YFSETQ. The CDR3 is 15 amino acids. The full variable domain, in which reference TRBV5-1 and TRBJ2-7 provide the parts outside the CDR3, is KAGVTQTPRYLIKTRGQQVTLSCSPISGHRSVSWYQQTPGQGLQFLFEYFSETQRNKGNFPGRFSGRQFSNSRSEMNVSTLELGDSALYLCASSLLQGISYEQYFGPGTRLTVT.

The rearrangement uses TRBV4-2 and TRBJ2-7, with 7 nucleotides matching TRBD2. Trimming cost V 0 bases and J 2 bases; bases outside gene matches: 4. Germline V gene sequence: CDR1 LGHNA, CDR2 YNFKEQ. The CDR3 runs to 15 residues. Here the CDR3 DNA reads TGTGCCAGCAGCCAAGATCCAGGGAGGGCCTACGAGCAGTACTTC. This translates into CASSQDPGRAYEQYF.

This clone was picked up one time. This rearrangement joins TRBV15 to TRBJ1-2, with 10 bases identical to TRBD1. CDR1 LNHNV and CDR2 YYDKDF come from the germline V gene (reference sequence). V lost 5 bases, J lost 2 bases, and 2 bases stayed unmatched. This CDR3 is built from 14 residues. The DNA of the CDR3 is TGTGCCACCAGCCCGGACAGGGGGAACTATGGCTACACCTTC. Translated, it gives CATSPDRGNYGYTF.

This chain links TRBV29-1 with TRBJ2-3; the match to TRBD2 covers 9 bases. This CDR3 has 13 amino acids. The ends lost 1 base at V and 5 bases at J; junction bases unmatched: 1. Germline CDR1 is SQVTM and CDR2 is ANQGSEA. In nucleotides, the CDR3 is TGCAGCGTTGAAGGCGGGAGGGGAGATACGCAGTATTTT. As protein: CSVEGGRGDTQYF.